Following are 10 T cell receptor beta chains from one sample sequenced in a study of cytomegalovirus exposure and HLA in healthy donors. PCR amplification relied on 60 Vbeta primers (plus 13 Jbeta primers). Assay used: immunoSEQ multiplex PCR; TCRdb lists only in-frame clones, some missing. The repertoire holds approximately 100,000 clones, around 80% seen once, with around 4% in the top ten. The source material was PBMCs. Source of these receptors: a female donor in good health and CMV-seropositive.

The rearrangement links TRBV7-9 to TRBJ1-1; tentative D call: TRBD1 (6 bases). Trimming shortened V by 4 bases and J by 4 bases, and 13 bases separated the two germline ends. Looked up from germline, CDR1 is SEHNR and CDR2 is FQNEAQ (reference sequence). The CDR3 is made up of 14 amino acids. Here the CDR3 DNA reads TGTGCCAGCAGCTCCTGGGACACTCGCACTGAAGCTTTCTTT. Translated, it gives CASSSWDTRTEAFF. The entire variable domain, with the rest obtained from reference TRBV7-9 and TRBJ1-1, is as follows: DTGVSQNPRHKITKRGQNVTFRCDPISEHNRLYWYRQTLGQGPEFLTYFQNEAQLEKSRLLSDRFSAERPKGSFSTLEIQRTEQGDSAMYLCASSSWDTRTEAFFGQGTRLTVV.

CDR3 DNA: TGTGCCAGCAGCTCCTCAGGGGTTGGCTCCTACGAGCAGTACTTC. Amino acids: CASSSSGVGSYEQYF. V usage is TRBV7-2 and J usage is TRBJ2-7, with a tentative D call TRBD1 (6 bases). Trimming shortened V by 4 bases and J by 0 bases, and 13 bases separated the two germline ends. The CDR3 extends over 15 amino acids. Germline loops: CDR1 SGHTA, CDR2 FQGNSA.

J is TRBJ1-2 and V is TRBV18, with 7 nucleotides matching TRBD1. Trimming cost V 1 base and J 7 bases; bases outside gene matches: 21. Per germline, CDR1 KGHSH and CDR2 LQKENI. The CDR3 loop spans 19 amino acids. DNA of the CDR3: TGTGCCAGCTCACCACTTTCTCGGGGACAGAAAGTTTCCTATGGTGGCTACACCTTC. It encodes CASSPLSRGQKVSYGGYTF.

This clone was counted a single time. The chain is built from TRBV19 and TRBJ2-3; TRBD2 matches 11 bases. With 3 bases clipped from V and 6 bases from J, the junction kept 5 bases outside the gene matches. Germline CDR1 LNHDA, CDR2 SQIVND (reference sequence). This CDR3 has 15 amino acids. The CDR3: CASSILAGGRDTQYF. The CDR3 region has the DNA TGTGCCAGTAGTATCCTAGCGGGGGGTAGGGATACGCAGTATTTT.

J is TRBJ2-5 and V is TRBV9; D possibly corresponds to TRBD1 (6 bases). V gave up 2 bases and J gave up 2 bases, with 10 bases separating them. Germline-derived CDR1 and CDR2 are SGDLS and YYNGEE. The CDR3 runs 14 residues. This CDR3 reads CASSVRGWQETQYF. DNA of the CDR3: TGTGCCAGCAGCGTGAGGGGGTGGCAAGAGACCCAGTACTTC.

On this clone: One end of the junction does not line up with germline, which may come from a read error. The chain carries TRBV29-1 and TRBJ1-2; 9 bases line up with TRBD1. CDR3 length: 13 amino acids. The germline gives CDR1 SQVTM, CDR2 ANQGSEA. This chain's CDR3 is CSVAKQGANGHTF. CDR3 sequence (DNA): TGCAGCGTGGCGAAACAGGGGGCAAATGGCCACACCTTC.

This chain uses TRBV4-3 with TRBJ2-3, with D perhaps TRBD2 (6 bases). CDR3 length: 17 residues. CDR1 and CDR2 from the germline V gene are LGHNA and YSLEER. V was trimmed by 2 bases and J by 0 bases, leaving 15 bases between them. CDR3 sequence reads: CASSQLSFGGSTDTQYF. CDR3 bases: TGCGCCAGCAGCCAATTATCCTTTGGGGGGAGCACAGATACGCAGTATTTT.

The gene calls are TRBV18 and TRBJ1-5; 7 bases fit TRBD1. The CDR3 consists of 13 residues. Per germline, CDR1 KGHSH and CDR2 LQKENI. V trimming: 3 bases; J trimming: 5 bases; junction bases outside the gene matches: 1. The CDR3 nucleotides read TGTGCCAGCTCACCTCAGGGGGATCAGCCCCAGCATTTT. Protein: CASSPQGDQPQHF.

The chain joins TRBV21-1 to TRBJ1-1; the table's D gene call, TRBD1, was not cross checked with the DNA. TRBV21-1 is reported as a pseudogene. The CDR3 is 14 amino acids. In DNA, the CDR3 is TGTGCCAGCAGGGTGACAGGGATGAACACTGAAGCTTTCTTT. It translates to CASRVTGMNTEAFF.

The rearrangement links TRBV2 to TRBJ2-2, with TRBD1 identical over 12 bases. The J segment lost 4 bases and the V segment lost 7 bases, leaving 10 bases of the junction unmatched. Germline CDR1 reads SNHLY; CDR2 reads FYNNEI. The CDR3 extends over 17 amino acids. For the CDR3, the DNA is TGTGCCAGCAAGTATCCCGGGACAGGGGGCGTCACCGGGGAGCTGTTTTTT. Translated: CASKYPGTGGVTGELFF.